This TCR beta chain was captured in a study of T cell responses to AZD1222 COVID-19 vaccine. The V end was cut by 0 bases, the J end by 1 base, with 13 bases between. The CDR3 runs 17 residues. CDR1 SGHRS and CDR2 YFSETQ come from the germline V gene. Measured with immunoSEQ multiplex PCR; TCRdb has only the in-frame clones, and not every one. Counted here are over 110,000 clones, more than 85% occurring once; the ten biggest clones make up 4% to 5.5%. V is TRBV5-1 and J is TRBJ2-2, with a tentative D call TRBD2 (7 bases). The sample was peripheral blood, taken on day 0 of AZD1222 vaccination. The source is an adult in good health. This CDR3 reads CASSLAGGQLNTGELFF. The CDR3 nucleotides read TGCGCCAGCAGCTTGGCGGGGGGACAATTGAACACCGGGGAGCTGTTTTTT. Variable domain in full (rest from reference TRBV5-1 and TRBJ2-2): KAGVTQTPRYLIKTRGQQVTLSCSPISGHRSVSWYQQTPGQGLQFLFEYFSETQRNKGNFPGRFSGRQFSNSRSEMNVSTLELGDSALYLCASSLAGGQLNTGELFFGEGSRLTVL.